This is a list of T cell receptor beta chains from one sample in a study of T cells in Graves' hyperthyroidism and ophthalmopathy. One entry per CDR3 protein, called by TCRdb with MiXCR from the multiplex PCR reads. The sample holds about 290,000 distinct CDR3 sequences, about 18% seen once. The source material was blood. Receptors were obtained from an older woman with Graves' ophthalmopathy. The CDR3 runs from the conserved cysteine through the conserved F or W.

TRBJ2-7	TRBV7-2	CASSPLGAGTGAKYEQYF
TRBJ1-4	TRBV6-5	CASSYSPVASDEKLFF
TRBJ2-5	TRBV4-1	CASSQDLYASGAETQYF
TRBJ1-2	TRBV24-1	CATWVRGYTF
TRBJ1-1	TRBV19	CASSIGATGRGTEAFF
TRBJ1-6	TRBV20-1	CSVGDNSPLHF
TRBJ1-5	TRBV7-3	CASSLTGGEQPQHF
TRBJ1-5	TRBV5-1	CASRRDPNSNQPQHF
TRBJ1-1	TRBV5-4	CASSFIAASRGTEAFF
TRBJ2-7	TRBV3-1	CASSQEGHFYEQYF
TRBJ2-1	TRBV20-1	CSAMTSGNSYNEQFF
TRBJ1-1	TRBV7-9	CASSMTPNTEAFF
TRBJ1-1	TRBV3-1	CASSQLRNTEAFF
TRBJ2-7	TRBV28	CASSSGPSLQYF
TRBJ1-5	TRBV27	CASRLGGPLFSNQPQHF
TRBJ2-1	TRBV13	CASSPNPGRGGFNEQFF
TRBJ2-1	TRBV5-6	CASSLGLIYNEQFF
TRBJ2-1	TRBV7-6	CASSSPRGGEYNEQFF
TRBJ2-2	TRBV19	CASSIRGDRGTGELFF
TRBJ2-2	TRBV3-1	CASSQFLGPGELFF
TRBJ1-3	TRBV3-1	CASSQEMRGRGNTIYF
TRBJ1-1	TRBV19	CASSPKTGLMNTEAFF
TRBJ1-5	TRBV20-1	CSARLQHNQPQHF
TRBJ2-3	TRBV3-1	CASSQVRATDTQYF
TRBJ2-3	TRBV19	CATGTRGSTDTQYF
TRBJ2-1	TRBV20-1	CSASQYNEQFF
TRBJ2-5	TRBV5-1	CASSSRDRGETQYF
TRBJ2-7	TRBV5-6	CASSHGTGYLAEQYF
TRBJ1-2	TRBV5-5	CASSLEGALYGYTF
TRBJ2-6	TRBV7-2	CASSLYGSSSGANVLTF
TRBJ2-7	TRBV28	CASIISTSGNYEQYF
TRBJ2-7	TRBV5-1	CASSGGGGGSYKQYF
TRBJ1-1	TRBV7-3	CASSSDRGAEAFF
TRBJ1-2	TRBV6-6	CASSYGTGSSFYGYTF
TRBJ1-2	TRBV29-1	CSVDRHHTSYGYTF
TRBJ2-3	TRBV7-2	CASSLGAGVHTQYF
TRBJ2-1	TRBV12-3/TRBV12-4	CASVSGDRGHNEQFF
TRBJ2-2	TRBV18	CASSPQQGWAGELFF
TRBJ2-3	TRBV3-1	CASSQELAGAQYF
TRBJ2-3	TRBV28	CASSPGGLRTDTQYF
TRBJ1-5	TRBV4-3	CASSLRDNSNQPQHF
TRBJ2-3	TRBV5-1	CASSRQREATDTQYF
TRBJ1-5	TRBV6-6	CASSYGRGVQPQHF
TRBJ1-2	TRBV5-6	CASTQRRTAYGHTF
TRBJ2-1	TRBV25-1	CASSSARELYNEQFF
TRBJ2-2	TRBV4-3	CASSPREQGTGELFF